These 16 T cell receptor beta chains originate from one sample sequenced in a study of shared clonotypes between healthy human individuals. Sequencing was performed with immunoSEQ multiplex PCR; in TCRdb, only in-frame clones are kept and a portion is missing. Among nearly 600,000 clones, around 95% were seen once, and the ten largest hold 0.11%. Selected positively for CCR7 and CD45RO-negative, naive CD8 cells excluded terminally differentiated effector memory CD45RA+ cells. Source material: naive CD8+ T cells sorted from blood. The receptors were gathered from a woman aged 30 to 39 in good health.

The chain has TRBV6-5 and TRBJ2-2; 9 bases fit TRBD2. Germline values: CDR1 MNHEY, CDR2 SVGAGI. The CDR3 contains 16 residues. After removal of 0 bases from V and 7 bases from J, the junction contained 6 bases not matched to a gene. For the CDR3, the DNA is TGTGCCAGCAGTTACTCCAGTAGCGGGAGCAACGGGGAGCTGTTTTTT. Its translation is CASSYSSSGSNGELFF.

This rearrangement joins TRBV7-2 to TRBJ1-1, with 8 bases that match TRBD1. CDR3 length: 15 residues. CDR1 is SGHTA, CDR2 FQGNSA, per germline. V dropped 2 bases and J dropped 4; count of bases not matched to a gene: 6. CDR3 bases: TGTGCCAGCAGCTTAAGCAGGGGGCGAGTCACTGAAGCTTTCTTT. Protein sequence: CASSLSRGRVTEAFF.

J is TRBJ2-5 and V is TRBV5-6; D unresolved. Per the germline V gene, CDR1 is SGHDT and CDR2 is YYEEEE. V was clipped by 2 bases and J by 3 bases, with 11 bases between them. The CDR3 runs 14 residues. The CDR3: CASSFFSLEETQYF. DNA of the CDR3: TGTGCCAGCAGCTTCTTTTCCTTGGAAGAGACCCAGTACTTC.

The chain is built from TRBV2 and TRBJ1-2; D possibly corresponds to TRBD1 (5 bases). CDR3 length: 13 amino acids. Germline lookup yields CDR1 SNHLY and CDR2 FYNNEI. Trimming cost V 5 bases and J 4 bases, with 11 bases left between them. The chain's CDR3 is CASSWDGSYGYTF. The DNA of the CDR3 is TGTGCCAGCAGTTGGGACGGCAGCTATGGCTACACCTTC.

The rearrangement joins TRBV30 to TRBJ2-1; D possibly matches TRBD1 or TRBD2 (5 bases each). CDR1 GTSNPN and CDR2 SVGIG come from the germline V gene (reference sequence). The V end was cut by 8 bases, the J end by 8 bases, with 19 bases between. The CDR3 is 13 residues long. Here the CDR3 DNA reads TGTGCCCACCAACCGGGACCGGGGTATGAGCAGTTCTTC. This sequence encodes CAHQPGPGYEQFF.

This rearrangement joins TRBV5-4 to TRBJ2-1; either TRBD1 or TRBD2 may supply D (5 bases each). Trimming stripped 4 bases from V and 6 bases from J, with 14 bases between. The CDR3 extends over 14 amino acids. In germline, CDR1 is SGHNT, CDR2 YYREEE (reference sequence). The CDR3 here is CASSPTRDLNEQFF. The CDR3 DNA reads as TGTGCCAGCAGCCCTACCCGGGACCTCAATGAGCAGTTCTTC.

The chain combines TRBV14 with TRBJ2-3; a possible D gene is TRBD1 (6 bases). The CDR3 loop spans 15 amino acids. CDR1 and CDR2 from the germline V gene are SGHDN and FVKESK. V was pared by 4 bases and J by 0 bases, with 11 bases between. The CDR3 coding sequence is TGTGCCAGCAGCCTGGGACATTCTAGCACAGATACGCAGTATTTT. This translates into CASSLGHSSTDTQYF.

J is TRBJ1-1 and V is TRBV10-1; no reliable D call. CDR1 is WNHNN, CDR2 SYGVQD, per germline (reference sequence). The CDR3 consists of 15 residues. V was clipped by 0 bases and J by 8 bases, with 16 bases between them. This chain's CDR3 is CASSESGRTTVEAFF. CDR3 DNA: TGCGCCAGCAGTGAGTCTGGGCGGACTACTGTAGAAGCTTTCTTT.

This clone was seen a single time. This chain connects TRBV7-9 to TRBJ2-7, with D perhaps matching TRBD2 (6 bases). Germline CDR1 is SEHNR and CDR2 is FQNEAQ (reference sequence). Deletions cut 3 bases from V and 2 bases from J, with 17 bases between. This CDR3 has 16 amino acids. The CDR3: CASSLFEGRDTYEQYF. The CDR3 nucleotides read TGTGCCAGCAGCTTGTTTGAGGGGCGGGATACCTACGAGCAGTACTTC.

J is TRBJ1-4 and V is TRBV9; TRBD1 matches 7 bases. V dropped 3 bases and J dropped 2; count of bases not matched to a gene: 4. This CDR3 has 15 amino acids. From germline, CDR1 is SGDLS and CDR2 YYNGEE. The CDR3 sequence: CASSGTGETNEKLFF. CDR3 bases: TGTGCCAGCAGCGGTACAGGGGAGACTAATGAAAAACTGTTTTTT.

A few counts support this clone. This chain uses TRBV6-5 with TRBJ2-7; possibly TRBD1 for D (6 bases). The length of the CDR3 is 13 residues. V dropped 4 bases and J dropped 4 bases, with 11 bases sitting between them. Germline assignment: CDR1 MNHEY and CDR2 SVGAGI. In DNA, the CDR3 is TGTGCCAGCAGTTCCCTAGGACAGTACGAGCAGTACTTC. Translating it yields CASSSLGQYEQYF.

The chain joins TRBV27 to TRBJ1-2, with 9 positions matching TRBD1. The V segment lost 4 bases and the J segment 4 bases; nucleotides outside the gene matches: 7. This CDR3 has 15 amino acids. In germline, CDR1 is MNHEY, CDR2 SMNVEV (reference sequence). In DNA form, the CDR3 reads TGTGCCAGCAGTTGGGGACAGGGTCATGGCTATGGCTACACCTTC. Its protein is CASSWGQGHGYGYTF.

Here the CDR3 reads CASSLLQQGYQPQHF. The CDR3, as DNA: TGTGCCAGCAGTTTACTCCAACAGGGGTATCAGCCCCAGCATTTT. The chain has TRBV28 and TRBJ1-5, with 7 bases fitting TRBD1. The CDR3 sequence is 15 residues long. In germline, CDR1 is MDHEN, CDR2 SYDVKM. The V segment lost 2 bases and the J segment 5 bases; nucleotides outside the gene matches: 6.

The table lists this clone with a few counts. The gene calls are TRBV9 and TRBJ1-2; 9 bases align to TRBD1. V lost 3 bases to trimming and J lost 5 bases; unmatched junction nucleotides: 8. Germline V gene data show CDR1 as SGDLS and CDR2 as YYNGEE. The CDR3 extends over 15 amino acids. The CDR3: CASSGPRGQGYGYTF. CDR3 nucleotide sequence: TGTGCCAGCAGCGGGCCTCGGGGACAGGGTTATGGCTACACCTTC.

The V gene is TRBV5-6, the J gene TRBJ2-1; 7 bases agree with TRBD1. Per germline, CDR1 SGHDT and CDR2 YYEEEE. After removal of 2 bases from V and 4 bases from J, the junction contained 6 bases not matched to a gene. The length of the CDR3 is 15 residues. Here the CDR3 DNA reads TGTGCCAGCAGCTTAATTAGGGGGCCGTACAATGAGCAGTTCTTC. It translates to CASSLIRGPYNEQFF.

CDR3 nucleotides: TGTGCCAGCAACACGGGACGGTCCTACGAGCAGTACTTC. It is translated as CASNTGRSYEQYF. The chain employs TRBV7-9 and TRBJ2-7; D assignment may be TRBD1 or TRBD2 (5 bases each). The CDR3 sequence is 13 residues long. V was trimmed by 7 bases and J by 1 base, leaving 11 bases between them. Per germline, CDR1 SEHNR and CDR2 FQNEAQ (reference sequence).